This entry describes one T cell receptor (beta chain). Its specificity is unknown. The entry originates in a study of T cell responses to AZD1222 COVID-19 vaccine. Study-wide background: Second-dose intervals near 4 or 12 weeks were combined. Study results and caveats: Donors in the cohort were predominantly white British and more often female, and clonal diversity was possibly underestimated. Baseline seropositivity occurred in only a handful of AZD1222 recipients.

Sequencing was performed with immunoSEQ multiplex PCR; in TCRdb, only in-frame clones are kept and a portion is missing. This table holds approximately 76,000 clones, nearly 85% found once. This TCR was recovered from an adult in good health. Sequenced material: peripheral blood, taken on day 0 of AZD1222 vaccination.

CDR3 sequence: CASAGNTNYGYTF. CDR3 nucleotide sequence: TGTGCCAGCGCAGGAAATACTAACTATGGCTACACCTTC. This chain uses TRBV27 with TRBJ1-2; D is unresolved. Trimming removed 8 bases from V and 0 bases from J, with 10 bases in between. Germline V gives CDR1 MNHEY, CDR2 SMNVEV (reference sequence). The CDR3 runs 13 residues.